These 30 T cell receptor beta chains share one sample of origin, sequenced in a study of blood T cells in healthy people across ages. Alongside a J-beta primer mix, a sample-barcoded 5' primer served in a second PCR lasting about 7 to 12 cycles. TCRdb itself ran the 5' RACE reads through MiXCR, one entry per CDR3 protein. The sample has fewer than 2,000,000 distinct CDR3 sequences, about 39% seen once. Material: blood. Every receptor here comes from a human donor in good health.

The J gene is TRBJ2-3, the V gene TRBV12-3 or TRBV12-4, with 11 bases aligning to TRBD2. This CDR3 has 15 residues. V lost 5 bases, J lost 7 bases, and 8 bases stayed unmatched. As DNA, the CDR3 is TGTGCCAGCAGTGCCTCTAGCGGGGGGCTGAATACGCAGTATTTT. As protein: CASSASSGGLNTQYF.

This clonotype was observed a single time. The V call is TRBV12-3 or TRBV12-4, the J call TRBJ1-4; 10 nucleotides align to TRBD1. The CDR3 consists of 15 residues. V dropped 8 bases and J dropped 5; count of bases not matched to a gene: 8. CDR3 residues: CASSDRGRKNEKLFF. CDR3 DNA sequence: TGTGCCAGCTCCGACAGGGGGCGGAAGAATGAAAAACTGTTTTTT.

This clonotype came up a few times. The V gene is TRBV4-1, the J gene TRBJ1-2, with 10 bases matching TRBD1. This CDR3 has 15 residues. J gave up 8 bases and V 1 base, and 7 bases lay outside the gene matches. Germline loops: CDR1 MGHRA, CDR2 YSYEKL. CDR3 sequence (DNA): TGCGCCAGCAGCCAAGCCCTCCCGGGACAGGGGGGCTACACCTTC. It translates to CASSQALPGQGGYTF.

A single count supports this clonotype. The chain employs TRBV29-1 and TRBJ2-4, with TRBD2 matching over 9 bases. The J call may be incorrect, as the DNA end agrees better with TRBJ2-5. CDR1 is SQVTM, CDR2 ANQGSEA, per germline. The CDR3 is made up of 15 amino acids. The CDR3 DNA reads TGCAGCGTCGAGCGGGGGGTAGGGACCATTGAGACCCAGTACTTC. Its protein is CSVERGVGTIETQYF.

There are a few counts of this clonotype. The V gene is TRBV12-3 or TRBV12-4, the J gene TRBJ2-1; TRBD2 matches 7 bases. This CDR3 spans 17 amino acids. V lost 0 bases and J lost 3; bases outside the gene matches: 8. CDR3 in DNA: TGTGCCAGCAGTTTAGCGCTGGCGGGGGATTTCTACAATGAGCAGTTCTTC. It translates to CASSLALAGDFYNEQFF.

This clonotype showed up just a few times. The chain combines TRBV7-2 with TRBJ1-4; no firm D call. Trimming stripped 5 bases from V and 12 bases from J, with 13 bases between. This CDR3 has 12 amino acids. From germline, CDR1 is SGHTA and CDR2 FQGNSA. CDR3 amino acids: CASSRASRELFF. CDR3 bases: TGTGCCAGCAGCCGGGCTTCTAGGGAACTGTTTTTT.

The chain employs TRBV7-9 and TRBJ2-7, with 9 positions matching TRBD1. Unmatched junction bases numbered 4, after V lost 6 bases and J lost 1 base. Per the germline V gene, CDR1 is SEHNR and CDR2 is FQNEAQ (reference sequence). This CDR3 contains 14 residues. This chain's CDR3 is CASRRDRASYEQYF. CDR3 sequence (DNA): TGTGCCAGCAGACGGGACAGGGCATCCTACGAGCAGTACTTC. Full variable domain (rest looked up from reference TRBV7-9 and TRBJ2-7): DTGVSQNPRHKITKRGQNVTFRCDPISEHNRLYWYRQTLGQGPEFLTYFQNEAQLEKSRLLSDRFSAERPKGSFSTLEIQRTEQGDSAMYLCASRRDRASYEQYFGPGTRLTVT.

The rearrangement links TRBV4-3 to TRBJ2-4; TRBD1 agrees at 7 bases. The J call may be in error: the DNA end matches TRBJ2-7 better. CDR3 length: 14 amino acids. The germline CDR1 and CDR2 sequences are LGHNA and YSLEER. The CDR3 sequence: CASPCEDRPYEQYF. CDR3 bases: TGCGCCAGCCCCTGCGAGGACAGGCCGTACGAGCAGTACTTC.

For the CDR3, the DNA is TGTGCCAGTTATGACAGGGGTGGGAACTATGGCTACACCTTC. This encodes CASYDRGGNYGYTF. The rearrangement links TRBV19 to TRBJ1-2; 8 bases agree with TRBD1. Germline CDR1 is LNHDA and CDR2 is SQIVND (reference sequence). After removal of 8 bases from V and 2 bases from J, the junction contained 7 bases not matched to a gene. This CDR3 has 14 residues.

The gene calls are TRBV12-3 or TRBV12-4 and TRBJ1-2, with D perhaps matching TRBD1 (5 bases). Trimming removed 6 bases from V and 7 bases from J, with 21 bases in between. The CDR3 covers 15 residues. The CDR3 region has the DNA TGTGCCAGCAGACCGTCGTTCCGGGGGTCGGGTGGCTACACCTTC. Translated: CASRPSFRGSGGYTF.

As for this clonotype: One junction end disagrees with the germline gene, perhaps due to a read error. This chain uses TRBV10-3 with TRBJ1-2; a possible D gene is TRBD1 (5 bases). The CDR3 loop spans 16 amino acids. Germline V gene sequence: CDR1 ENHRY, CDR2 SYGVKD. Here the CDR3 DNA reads TGTGTCATCAGTGAATTCAGGGTGCAAGGACTTTATGGCTACACCTTC. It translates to CVISEFRVQGLYGYTF.

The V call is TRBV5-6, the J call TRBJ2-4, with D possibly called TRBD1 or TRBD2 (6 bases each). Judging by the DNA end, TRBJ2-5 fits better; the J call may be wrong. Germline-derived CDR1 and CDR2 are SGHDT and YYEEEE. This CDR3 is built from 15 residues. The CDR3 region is CASSSAPGGRETQYF. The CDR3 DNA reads TGTGCCAGCAGCTCGGCCCCTGGGGGGCGCGAGACCCAGTACTTC.

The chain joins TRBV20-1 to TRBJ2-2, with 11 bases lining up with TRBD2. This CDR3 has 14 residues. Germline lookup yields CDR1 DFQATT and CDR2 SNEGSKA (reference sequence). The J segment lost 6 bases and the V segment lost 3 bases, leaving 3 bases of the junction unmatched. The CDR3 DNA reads TGCAGTGCTAGTAGCGGGGGGGCATCCGGGGAGCTGTTTTTT. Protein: CSASSGGASGELFF.

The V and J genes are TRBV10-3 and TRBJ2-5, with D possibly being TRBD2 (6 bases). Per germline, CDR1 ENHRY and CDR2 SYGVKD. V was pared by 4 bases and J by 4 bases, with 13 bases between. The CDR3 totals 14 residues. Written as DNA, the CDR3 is TGTGCCATCAGTGTAGGAGGGGAAGGAGAGACCCAGTACTTC. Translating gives CAISVGGEGETQYF.

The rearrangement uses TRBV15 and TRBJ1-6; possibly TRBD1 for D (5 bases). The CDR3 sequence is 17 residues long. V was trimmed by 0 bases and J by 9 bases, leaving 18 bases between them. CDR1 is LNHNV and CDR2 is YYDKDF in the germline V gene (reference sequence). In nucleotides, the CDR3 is TGTGCCACCAGCAGAGATCGGCGGGCAGGGTCGGCTTCACCCCTCCACTTT. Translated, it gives CATSRDRRAGSASPLHF.

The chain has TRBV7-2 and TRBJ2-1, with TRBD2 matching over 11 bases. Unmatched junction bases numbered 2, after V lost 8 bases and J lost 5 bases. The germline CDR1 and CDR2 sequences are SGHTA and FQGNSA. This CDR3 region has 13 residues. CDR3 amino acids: CASLLAGDNEQFF. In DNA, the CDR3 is TGTGCCAGCTTACTAGCGGGGGACAATGAGCAGTTCTTC.

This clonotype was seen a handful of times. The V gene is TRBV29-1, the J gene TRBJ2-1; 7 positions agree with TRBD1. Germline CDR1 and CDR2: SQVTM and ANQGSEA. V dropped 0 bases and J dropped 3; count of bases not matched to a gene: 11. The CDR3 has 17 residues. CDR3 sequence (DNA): TGCAGCGTTGAAGATGGGGGATGGGACAGACACTACAATGAGCAGTTCTTC. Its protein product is CSVEDGGWDRHYNEQFF.

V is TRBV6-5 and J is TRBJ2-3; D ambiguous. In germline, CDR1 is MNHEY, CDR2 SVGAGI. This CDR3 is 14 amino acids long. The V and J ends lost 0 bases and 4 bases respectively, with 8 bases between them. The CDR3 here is CASSYSSVPDTQYF. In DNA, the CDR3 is TGTGCCAGCAGTTACTCATCGGTCCCAGATACGCAGTATTTT.

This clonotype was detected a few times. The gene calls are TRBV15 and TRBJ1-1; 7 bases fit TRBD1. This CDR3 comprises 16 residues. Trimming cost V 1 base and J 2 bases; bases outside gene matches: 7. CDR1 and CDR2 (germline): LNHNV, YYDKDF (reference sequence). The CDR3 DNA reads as TGTGCCACCAGCAGAGGACCGGGACAGTACAACACTGAAGCTTTCTTT. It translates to CATSRGPGQYNTEAFF.

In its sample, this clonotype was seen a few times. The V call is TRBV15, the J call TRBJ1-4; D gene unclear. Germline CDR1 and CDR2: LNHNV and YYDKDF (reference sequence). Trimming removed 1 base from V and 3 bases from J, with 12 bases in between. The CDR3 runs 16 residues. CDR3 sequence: CATSRGSSVSNEKLFF. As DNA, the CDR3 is TGTGCCACCAGCAGAGGGAGCAGCGTTTCTAATGAAAAACTGTTTTTT. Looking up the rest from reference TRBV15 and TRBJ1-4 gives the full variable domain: DAMVIQNPRYQVTQFGKPVTLSCSQTLNHNVMYWYQQKSSQAPKLLFHYYDKDFNNEADTPDNFQSRRPNTSFCFLDIRSPGLGDTAMYLCATSRGSSVSNEKLFFGSGTQLSVL.

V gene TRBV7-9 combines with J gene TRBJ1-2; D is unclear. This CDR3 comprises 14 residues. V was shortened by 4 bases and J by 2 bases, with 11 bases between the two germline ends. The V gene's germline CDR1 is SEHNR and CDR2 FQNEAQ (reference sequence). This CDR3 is CASSSDVGNYGYTF. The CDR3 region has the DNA TGTGCCAGCAGCTCGGACGTAGGGAACTATGGCTACACCTTC.

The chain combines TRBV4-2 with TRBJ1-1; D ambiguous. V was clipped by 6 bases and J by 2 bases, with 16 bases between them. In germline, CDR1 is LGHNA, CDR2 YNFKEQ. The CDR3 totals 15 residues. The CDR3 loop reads CASRPDRRFNTEAFF. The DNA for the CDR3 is TGTGCCAGCAGACCGGACCGGCGCTTCAACACTGAAGCTTTCTTT.

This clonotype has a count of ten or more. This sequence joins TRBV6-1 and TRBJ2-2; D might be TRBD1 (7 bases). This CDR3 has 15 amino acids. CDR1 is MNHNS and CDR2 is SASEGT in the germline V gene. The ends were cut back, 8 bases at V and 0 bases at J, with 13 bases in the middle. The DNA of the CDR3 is TGTGCCAGCTGCGGGGACAGTTCGAACACCGGGGAGCTGTTTTTT. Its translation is CASCGDSSNTGELFF.

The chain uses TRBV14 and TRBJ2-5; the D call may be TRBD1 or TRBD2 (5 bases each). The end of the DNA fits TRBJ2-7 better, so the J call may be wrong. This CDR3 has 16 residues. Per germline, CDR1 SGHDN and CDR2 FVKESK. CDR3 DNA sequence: TGTGCCAGCGGCCTGGGCCGGGACGAAATGTGGGACGAGCAGTACTTC. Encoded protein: CASGLGRDEMWDEQYF.

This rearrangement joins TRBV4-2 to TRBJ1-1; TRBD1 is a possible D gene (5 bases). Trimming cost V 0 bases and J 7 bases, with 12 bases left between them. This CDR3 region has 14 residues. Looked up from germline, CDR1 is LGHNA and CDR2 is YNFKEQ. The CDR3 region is CASSQDGAVVEAFF. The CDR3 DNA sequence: TGTGCCAGCAGCCAAGATGGGGCGGTGGTTGAAGCTTTCTTT.

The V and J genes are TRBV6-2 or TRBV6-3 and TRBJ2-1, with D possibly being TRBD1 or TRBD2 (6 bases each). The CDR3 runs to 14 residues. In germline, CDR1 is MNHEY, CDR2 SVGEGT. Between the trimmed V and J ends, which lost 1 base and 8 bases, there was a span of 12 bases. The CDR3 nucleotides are TGTGCCAGCAGTTACTATCTAAGGGGGGATGAGCAGTTCTTC. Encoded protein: CASSYYLRGDEQFF.

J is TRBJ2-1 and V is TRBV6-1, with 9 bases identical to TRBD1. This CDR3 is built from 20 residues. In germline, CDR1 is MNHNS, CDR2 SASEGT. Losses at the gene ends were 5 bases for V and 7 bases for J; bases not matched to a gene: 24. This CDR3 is CASSPFSGTGPQILQNEQFF. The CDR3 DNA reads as TGTGCCAGCAGTCCATTCTCGGGGACAGGGCCCCAGATTTTACAAAATGAGCAGTTCTTC.

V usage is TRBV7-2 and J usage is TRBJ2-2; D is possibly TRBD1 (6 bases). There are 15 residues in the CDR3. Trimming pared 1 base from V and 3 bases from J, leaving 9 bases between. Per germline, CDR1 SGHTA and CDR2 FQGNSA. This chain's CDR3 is CASSLGGHDTGELFF. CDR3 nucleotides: TGTGCCAGCAGCTTAGGGGGACACGACACCGGGGAGCTGTTTTTT.

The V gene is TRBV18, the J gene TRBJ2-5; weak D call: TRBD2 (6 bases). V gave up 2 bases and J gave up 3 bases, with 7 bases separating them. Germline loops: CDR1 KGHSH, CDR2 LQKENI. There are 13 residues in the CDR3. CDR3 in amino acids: CASSPASEETQYF. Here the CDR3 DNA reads TGTGCCAGCTCACCAGCTAGCGAAGAGACCCAGTACTTC.

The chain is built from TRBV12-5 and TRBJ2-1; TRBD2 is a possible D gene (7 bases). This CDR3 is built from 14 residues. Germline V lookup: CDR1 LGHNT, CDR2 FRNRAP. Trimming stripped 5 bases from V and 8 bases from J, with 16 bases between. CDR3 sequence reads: CASGTGGPGDEQFF. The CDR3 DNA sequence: TGTGCTAGTGGTACCGGGGGGCCGGGGGATGAGCAGTTCTTC.